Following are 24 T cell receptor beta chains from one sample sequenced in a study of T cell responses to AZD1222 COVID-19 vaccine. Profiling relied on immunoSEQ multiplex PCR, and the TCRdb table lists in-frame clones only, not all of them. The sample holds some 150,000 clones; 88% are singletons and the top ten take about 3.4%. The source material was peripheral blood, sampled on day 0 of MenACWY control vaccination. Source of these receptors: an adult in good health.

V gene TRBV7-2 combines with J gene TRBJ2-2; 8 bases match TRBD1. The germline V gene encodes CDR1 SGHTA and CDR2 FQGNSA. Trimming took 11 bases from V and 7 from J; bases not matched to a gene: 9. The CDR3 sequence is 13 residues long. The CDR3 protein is CASKNRGDGELFF. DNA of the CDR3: TGTGCCTCTAAGAACAGGGGGGACGGGGAGCTGTTTTTT.

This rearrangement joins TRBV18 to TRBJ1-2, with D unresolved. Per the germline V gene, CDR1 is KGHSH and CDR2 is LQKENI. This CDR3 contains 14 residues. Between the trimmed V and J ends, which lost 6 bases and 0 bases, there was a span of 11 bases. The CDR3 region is CASSLSTANYGYTF. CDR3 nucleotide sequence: TGTGCCAGCTCCTTGTCGACGGCTAACTATGGCTACACCTTC.

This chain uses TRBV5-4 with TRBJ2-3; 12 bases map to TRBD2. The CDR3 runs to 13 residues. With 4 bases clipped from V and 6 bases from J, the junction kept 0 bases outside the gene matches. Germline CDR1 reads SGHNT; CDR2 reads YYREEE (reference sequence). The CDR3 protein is CASSLAGGDTQYF. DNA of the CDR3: TGTGCCAGCAGCCTAGCGGGGGGGGATACGCAGTATTTT.

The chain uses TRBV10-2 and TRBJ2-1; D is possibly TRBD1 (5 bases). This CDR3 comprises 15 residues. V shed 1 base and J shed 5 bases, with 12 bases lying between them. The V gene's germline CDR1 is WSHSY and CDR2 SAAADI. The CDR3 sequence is CASSEWGDRHNEQFF. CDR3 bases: TGCGCCAGCAGTGAGTGGGGCGACAGACACAATGAGCAGTTCTTC.

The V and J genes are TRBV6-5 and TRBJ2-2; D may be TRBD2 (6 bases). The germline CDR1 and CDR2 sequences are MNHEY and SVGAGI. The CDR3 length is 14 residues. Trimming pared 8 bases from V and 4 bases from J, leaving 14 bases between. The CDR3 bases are TGTGCCAGCGGCGGGGCGGGGTTCACCGGGGAGCTGTTTTTT. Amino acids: CASGGAGFTGELFF.

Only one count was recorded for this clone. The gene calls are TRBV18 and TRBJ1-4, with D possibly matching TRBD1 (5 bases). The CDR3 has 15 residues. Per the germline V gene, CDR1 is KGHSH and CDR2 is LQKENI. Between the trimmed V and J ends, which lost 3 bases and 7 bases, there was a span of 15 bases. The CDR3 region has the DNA TGTGCCAGCTCACCCTACTCCGGGGGTGGTGAAAAACTGTTTTTT. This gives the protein CASSPYSGGGEKLFF.

This CDR3 reads CASSFRDSPFYGYTF. CDR3 nucleotides: TGTGCCAGCAGTTTTAGGGATTCGCCCTTCTATGGCTACACCTTC. V and J are TRBV28 and TRBJ1-2; D unresolved. This CDR3 contains 15 residues. V was trimmed by 3 bases and J by 4 bases, leaving 15 bases between them. Germline CDR1 reads MDHEN; CDR2 reads SYDVKM.

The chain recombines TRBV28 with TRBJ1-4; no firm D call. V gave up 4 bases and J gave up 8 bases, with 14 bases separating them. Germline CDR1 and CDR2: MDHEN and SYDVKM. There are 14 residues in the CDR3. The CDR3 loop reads CASSYAGGGEKLFF. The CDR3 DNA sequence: TGTGCCAGCAGTTATGCCGGTGGAGGAGAAAAACTGTTTTTT.

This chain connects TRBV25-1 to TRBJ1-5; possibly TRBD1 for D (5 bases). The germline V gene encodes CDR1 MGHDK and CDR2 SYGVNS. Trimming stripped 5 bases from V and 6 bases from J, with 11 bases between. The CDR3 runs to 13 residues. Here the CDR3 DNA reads TGTGCCAGCAGTCGTGGGGGATTTCAGCCCCAGCATTTT. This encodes CASSRGGFQPQHF.

This CDR3 is CASTGPSSGNTIYF. CDR3 coding DNA: TGTGCCAGTACGGGACCAAGCTCTGGAAACACCATATATTTT. The rearrangement uses TRBV28 and TRBJ1-3, with a possible D match to TRBD1 (5 bases). CDR1 is MDHEN and CDR2 is SYDVKM in the germline V gene. The V end lost 9 bases, the J end lost 0 bases, and 12 bases lay between the germline ends. This CDR3 has 14 residues.

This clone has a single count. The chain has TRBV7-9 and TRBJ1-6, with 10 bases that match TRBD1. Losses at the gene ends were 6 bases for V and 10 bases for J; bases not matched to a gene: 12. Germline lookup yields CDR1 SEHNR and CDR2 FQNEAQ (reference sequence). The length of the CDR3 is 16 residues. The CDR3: CASSHPGQGLRSPLHF. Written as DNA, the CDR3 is TGTGCCAGCAGTCATCCGGGACAGGGGCTGAGGTCACCCCTCCACTTT.

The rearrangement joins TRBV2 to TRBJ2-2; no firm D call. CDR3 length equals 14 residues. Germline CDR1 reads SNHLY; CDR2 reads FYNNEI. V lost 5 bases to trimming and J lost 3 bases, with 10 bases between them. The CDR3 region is CASSMARYTGELFF. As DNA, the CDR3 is TGTGCCAGCAGTATGGCCAGGTACACCGGGGAGCTGTTTTTT.

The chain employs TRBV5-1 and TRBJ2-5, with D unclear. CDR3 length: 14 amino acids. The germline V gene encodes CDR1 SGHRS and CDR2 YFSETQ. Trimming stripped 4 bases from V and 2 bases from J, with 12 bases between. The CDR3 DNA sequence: TGCGCCAGCAGCAGGTCAACTAAGCAAGAGACCCAGTACTTC. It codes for CASSRSTKQETQYF.

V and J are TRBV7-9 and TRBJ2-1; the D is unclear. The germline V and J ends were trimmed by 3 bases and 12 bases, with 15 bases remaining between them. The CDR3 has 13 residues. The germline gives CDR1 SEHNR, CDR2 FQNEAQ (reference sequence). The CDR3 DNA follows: TGTGCCAGCAGCTTGGAACTGGTTAAGGGGCAGTTCTTC. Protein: CASSLELVKGQFF. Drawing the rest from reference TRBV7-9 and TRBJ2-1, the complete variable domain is DTGVSQNPRHKITKRGQNVTFRCDPISEHNRLYWYRQTLGQGPEFLTYFQNEAQLEKSRLLSDRFSAERPKGSFSTLEIQRTEQGDSAMYLCASSLELVKGQFFGPGTRLTVL.

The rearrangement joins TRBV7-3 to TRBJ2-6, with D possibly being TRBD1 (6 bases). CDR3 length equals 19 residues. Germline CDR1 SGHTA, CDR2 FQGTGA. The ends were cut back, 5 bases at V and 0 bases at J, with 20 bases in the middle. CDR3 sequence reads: CASSPTPGTPRSGANVLTF. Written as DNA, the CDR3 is TGTGCCAGCAGCCCGACTCCCGGGACACCCCGCTCTGGGGCCAACGTCCTGACTTTC.

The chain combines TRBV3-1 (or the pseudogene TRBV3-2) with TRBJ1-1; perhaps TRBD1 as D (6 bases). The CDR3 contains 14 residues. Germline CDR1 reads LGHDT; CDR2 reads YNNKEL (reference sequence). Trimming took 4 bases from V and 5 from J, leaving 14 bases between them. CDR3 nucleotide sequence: TGTGCCAGCAGCCCTACAGGGCGAAGGACTGAAGCTTTCTTT. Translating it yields CASSPTGRRTEAFF.

CDR3 DNA: TGTGCCAGCAGTCCAGGGCTAGCGCAGTACTTC. Encoded protein: CASSPGLAQYF. The chain combines TRBV12-3 or TRBV12-4 with TRBJ2-7, with D perhaps being TRBD1 or TRBD2 (5 bases each). Trimming pared 5 bases from V and 9 bases from J, leaving 11 bases between. CDR3 length equals 11 residues.

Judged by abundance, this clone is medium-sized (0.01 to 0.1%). The CDR3 loop is CASSVVPQGKRDTEAFF. CDR3 nucleotides: TGTGCCAGCAGCGTAGTTCCGCAGGGCAAAAGGGACACTGAAGCTTTCTTT. The chain recombines TRBV9 with TRBJ1-1; D is possibly TRBD1 (5 bases). The CDR3 runs to 17 residues. The V and J ends lost 0 bases and 3 bases respectively, with 18 bases between them. Germline V CDR1 and CDR2: SGDLS, YYNGEE.

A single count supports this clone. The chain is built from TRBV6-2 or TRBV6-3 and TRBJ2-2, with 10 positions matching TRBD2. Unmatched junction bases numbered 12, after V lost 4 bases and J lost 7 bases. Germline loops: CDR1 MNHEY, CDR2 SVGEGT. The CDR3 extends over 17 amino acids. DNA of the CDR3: TGTGCCAGCAGTTTGCAAGCAGCGGGAGGGCCGAACGGGGAGCTGTTTTTT. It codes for CASSLQAAGGPNGELFF.

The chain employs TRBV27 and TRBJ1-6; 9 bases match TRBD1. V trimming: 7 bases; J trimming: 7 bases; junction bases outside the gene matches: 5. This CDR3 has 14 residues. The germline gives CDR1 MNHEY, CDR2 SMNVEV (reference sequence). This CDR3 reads CASNTGGTNSPLHF. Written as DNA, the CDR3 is TGTGCCAGCAATACAGGGGGCACGAATTCACCCCTCCACTTT.

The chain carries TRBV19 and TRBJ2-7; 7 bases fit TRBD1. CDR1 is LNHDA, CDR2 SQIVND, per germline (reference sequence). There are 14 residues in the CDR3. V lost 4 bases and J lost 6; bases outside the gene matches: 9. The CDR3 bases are TGTGCCAGTAGTAACGGACAGGCGCTGGGCGAGCAGTACTTC. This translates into CASSNGQALGEQYF.

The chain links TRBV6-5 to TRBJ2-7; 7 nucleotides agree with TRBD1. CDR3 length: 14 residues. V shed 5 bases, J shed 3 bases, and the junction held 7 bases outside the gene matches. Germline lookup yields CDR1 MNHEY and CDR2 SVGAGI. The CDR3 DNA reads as TGTGCCAGCAGTCTTGACAGGGCCGGCTACGAGCAGTACTTC. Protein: CASSLDRAGYEQYF.

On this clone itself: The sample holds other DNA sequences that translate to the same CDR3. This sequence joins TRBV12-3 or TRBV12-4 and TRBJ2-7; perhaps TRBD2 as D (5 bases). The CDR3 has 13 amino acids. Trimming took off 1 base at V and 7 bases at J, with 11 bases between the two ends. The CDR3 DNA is TGTGCCAGCAGTTTAGGACCCGGCGGGGAGCAGTACTTC. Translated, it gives CASSLGPGGEQYF.

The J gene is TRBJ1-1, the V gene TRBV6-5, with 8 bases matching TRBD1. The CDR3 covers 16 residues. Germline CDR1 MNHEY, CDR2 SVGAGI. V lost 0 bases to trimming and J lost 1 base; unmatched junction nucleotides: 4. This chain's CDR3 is CASSYSWTGTNTEAFF. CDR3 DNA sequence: TGTGCCAGCAGTTACTCATGGACAGGGACGAACACTGAAGCTTTCTTT.